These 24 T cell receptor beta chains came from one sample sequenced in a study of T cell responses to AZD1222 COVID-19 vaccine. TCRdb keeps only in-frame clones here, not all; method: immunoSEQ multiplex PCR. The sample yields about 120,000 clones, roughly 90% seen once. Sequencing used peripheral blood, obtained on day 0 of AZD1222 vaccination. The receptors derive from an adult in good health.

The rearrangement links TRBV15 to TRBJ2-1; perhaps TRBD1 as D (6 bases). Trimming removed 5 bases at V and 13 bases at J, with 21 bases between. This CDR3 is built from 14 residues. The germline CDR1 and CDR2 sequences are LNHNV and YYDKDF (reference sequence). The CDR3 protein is CATSVTGSSTTQFF. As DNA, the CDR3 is TGTGCCACCAGCGTAACAGGGTCTAGCACCACACAGTTCTTC.

The CDR3 is CASSQDLRAAVSDEQFF. CDR3 nucleotides: TGCGCCAGCAGCCAAGATCTTAGGGCGGCGGTATCGGATGAGCAGTTCTTC. The V and J genes are TRBV4-1 and TRBJ2-1; no firm D call. This CDR3 is 17 amino acids long. Germline V CDR1 and CDR2: MGHRA, YSYEKL. V lost 0 bases and J lost 8, with 20 bases in between.

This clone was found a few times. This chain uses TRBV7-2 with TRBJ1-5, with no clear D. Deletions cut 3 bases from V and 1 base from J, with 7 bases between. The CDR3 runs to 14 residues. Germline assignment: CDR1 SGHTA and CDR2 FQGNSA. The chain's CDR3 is CASSFSASNQPQHF. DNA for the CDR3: TGTGCCAGCAGCTTCTCAGCGAGCAATCAGCCCCAGCATTTT.

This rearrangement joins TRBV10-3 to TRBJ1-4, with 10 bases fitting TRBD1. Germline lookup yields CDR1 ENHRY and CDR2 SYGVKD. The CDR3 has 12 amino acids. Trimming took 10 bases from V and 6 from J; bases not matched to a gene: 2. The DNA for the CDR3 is TGTGCCACCGGACAGGGGGATGAAAAACTGTTTTTT. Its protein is CATGQGDEKLFF.

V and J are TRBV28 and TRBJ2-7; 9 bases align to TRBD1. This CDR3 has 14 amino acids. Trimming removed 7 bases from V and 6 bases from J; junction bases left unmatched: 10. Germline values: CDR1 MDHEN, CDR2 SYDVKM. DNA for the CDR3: TGTGCCAGCAACACGTACAGGGGGCGGGGCGAGCAGTACTTC. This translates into CASNTYRGRGEQYF. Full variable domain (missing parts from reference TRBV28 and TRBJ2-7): DVKVTQSSRYLVKRTGEKVFLECVQDMDHENMFWYRQDPGLGLRLIYFSYDVKMKEKGDIPEGYSVSREKKERFSLILESASTNQTSMYLCASNTYRGRGEQYFGPGTRLTVT.

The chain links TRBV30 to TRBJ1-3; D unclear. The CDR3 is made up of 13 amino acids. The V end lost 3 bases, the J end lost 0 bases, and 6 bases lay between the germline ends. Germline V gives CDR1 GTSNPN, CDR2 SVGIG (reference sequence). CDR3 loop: CAWRTFSGNTIYF. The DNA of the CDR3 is TGTGCCTGGAGGACGTTCTCTGGAAACACCATATATTTT.

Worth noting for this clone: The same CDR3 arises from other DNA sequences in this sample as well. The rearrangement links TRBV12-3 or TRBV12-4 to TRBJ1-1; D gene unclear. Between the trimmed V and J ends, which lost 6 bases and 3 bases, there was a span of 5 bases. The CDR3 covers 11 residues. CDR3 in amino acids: CASSQYTEAFF. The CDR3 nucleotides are TGTGCCAGCAGCCAATACACTGAAGCTTTCTTT.

For the CDR3, the DNA is TGTGCCAGCAGCGTAGTTGCTCTGAGCTCCTACAATGAGCAGTTCTTC. This gives the protein CASSVVALSSYNEQFF. The rearrangement joins TRBV9 to TRBJ2-1; D is uncertain. V was trimmed by 0 bases and J by 0 bases, leaving 10 bases between them. The CDR3 totals 16 residues. Germline CDR1 and CDR2: SGDLS and YYNGEE.

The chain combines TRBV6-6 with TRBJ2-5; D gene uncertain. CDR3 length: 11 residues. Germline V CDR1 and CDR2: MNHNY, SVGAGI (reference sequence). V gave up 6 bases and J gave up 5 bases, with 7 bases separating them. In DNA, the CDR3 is TGTGCCAGCAGCTTCGGGGAGACCCAGTACTTC. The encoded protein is CASSFGETQYF.

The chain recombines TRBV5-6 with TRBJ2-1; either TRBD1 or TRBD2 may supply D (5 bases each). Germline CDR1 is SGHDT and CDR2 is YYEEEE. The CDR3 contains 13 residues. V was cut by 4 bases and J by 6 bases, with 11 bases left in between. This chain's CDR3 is CASSPGTGNEQFF. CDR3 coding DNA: TGTGCCAGCAGCCCCGGGACGGGCAATGAGCAGTTCTTC.

CDR3 nucleotide sequence: TGTGCCAGCAGGATTCAAGGGCCGATTAGCGGGGAAGAGACCCAGTACTTC. Residues: CASRIQGPISGEETQYF. The chain recombines TRBV27 with TRBJ2-5; 8 nucleotides align to TRBD2. The CDR3 is made up of 17 amino acids. Germline V lookup: CDR1 MNHEY, CDR2 SMNVEV (reference sequence). Trimming took 6 bases from V and 3 from J; bases not matched to a gene: 15.

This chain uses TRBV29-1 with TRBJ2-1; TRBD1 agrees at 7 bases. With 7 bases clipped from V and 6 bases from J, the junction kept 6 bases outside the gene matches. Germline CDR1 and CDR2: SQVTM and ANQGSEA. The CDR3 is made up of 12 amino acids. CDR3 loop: CSAEGTVNEQFF. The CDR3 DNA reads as TGCAGCGCAGAGGGGACAGTCAATGAGCAGTTCTTC.

CDR3 sequence: CASRGPSVFEQYF. In DNA, the CDR3 is TGTGCCAGCAGGGGCCCGTCGGTATTCGAGCAGTACTTC. This chain uses TRBV28 with TRBJ2-7; D uncertain. The CDR3 sequence is 13 residues long. Germline-derived CDR1 and CDR2 are MDHEN and SYDVKM. The V and J ends lost 6 bases and 6 bases respectively, with 15 bases between them.

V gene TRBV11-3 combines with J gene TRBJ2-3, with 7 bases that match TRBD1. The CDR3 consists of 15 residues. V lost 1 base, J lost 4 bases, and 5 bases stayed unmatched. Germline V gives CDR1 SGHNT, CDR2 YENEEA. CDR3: CASSLGTGEPDTQYF. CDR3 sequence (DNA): TGTGCCAGCAGCTTAGGTACAGGGGAGCCAGATACGCAGTATTTT.

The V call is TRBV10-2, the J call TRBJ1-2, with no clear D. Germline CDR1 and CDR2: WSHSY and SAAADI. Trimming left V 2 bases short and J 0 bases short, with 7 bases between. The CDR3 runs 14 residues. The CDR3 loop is CASSEKVANYGYTF. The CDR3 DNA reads TGCGCCAGCAGTGAGAAGGTAGCTAACTATGGCTACACCTTC.

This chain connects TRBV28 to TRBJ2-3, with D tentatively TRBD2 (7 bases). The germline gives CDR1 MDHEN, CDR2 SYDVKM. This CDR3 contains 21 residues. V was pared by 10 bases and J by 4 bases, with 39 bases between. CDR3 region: CATPTRGRAVSLLPLPDTQYF. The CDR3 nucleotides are TGTGCCACCCCCACGAGGGGGAGGGCCGTCTCCCTTCTCCCCCTCCCAGATACGCAGTATTTT.

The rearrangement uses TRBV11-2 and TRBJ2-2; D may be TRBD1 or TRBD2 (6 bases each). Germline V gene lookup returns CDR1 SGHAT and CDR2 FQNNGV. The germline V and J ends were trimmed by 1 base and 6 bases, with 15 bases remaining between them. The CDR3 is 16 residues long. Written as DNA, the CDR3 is TGTGCCAGCAGCTTAGCCCCCGGGGGCAATCCCGGGGAGCTGTTTTTT. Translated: CASSLAPGGNPGELFF. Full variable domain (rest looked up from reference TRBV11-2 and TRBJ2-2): EAGVAQSPRYKIIEKRQSVAFWCNPISGHATLYWYQQILGQGPKLLIQFQNNGVVDDSQLPKDRFSAERLKGVDSTLKIQPAKLEDSAVYLCASSLAPGGNPGELFFGEGSRLTVL.

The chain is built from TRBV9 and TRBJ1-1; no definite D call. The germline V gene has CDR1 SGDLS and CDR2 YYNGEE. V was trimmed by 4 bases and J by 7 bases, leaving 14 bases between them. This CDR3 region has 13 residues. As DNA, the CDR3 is TGTGCCAGCAGCACCCTCGGCACGGATGAAGCTTTCTTT. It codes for CASSTLGTDEAFF. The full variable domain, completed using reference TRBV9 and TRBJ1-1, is DSGVTQTPKHLITATGQRVTLRCSPRSGDLSVYWYQQSLDQGLQFLIQYYNGEERAKGNILERFSAQQFPDLHSELNLSSLELGDSALYFCASSTLGTDEAFFGQGTRLTVV.

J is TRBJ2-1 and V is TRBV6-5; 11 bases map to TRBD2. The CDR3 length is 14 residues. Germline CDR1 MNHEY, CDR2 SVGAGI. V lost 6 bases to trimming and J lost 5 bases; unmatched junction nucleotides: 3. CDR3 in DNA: TGTGCCAGCAGACTAGCGGGAGCAGACAATGAGCAGTTCTTC. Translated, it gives CASRLAGADNEQFF.

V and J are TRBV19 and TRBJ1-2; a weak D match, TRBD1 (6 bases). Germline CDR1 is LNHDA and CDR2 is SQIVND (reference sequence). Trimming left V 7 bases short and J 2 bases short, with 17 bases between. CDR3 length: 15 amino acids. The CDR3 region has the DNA TGTGCCAGTACCGAATTACAGGGAGGCAACTATGGCTACACCTTC. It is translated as CASTELQGGNYGYTF.

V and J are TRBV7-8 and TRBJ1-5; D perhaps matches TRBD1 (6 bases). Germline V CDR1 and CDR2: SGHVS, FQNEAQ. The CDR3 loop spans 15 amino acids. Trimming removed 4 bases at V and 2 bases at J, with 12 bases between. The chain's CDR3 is CASSSAGAGNQPQHF. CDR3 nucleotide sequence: TGTGCCAGCAGCTCCGCGGGGGCAGGCAATCAGCCCCAGCATTTT.

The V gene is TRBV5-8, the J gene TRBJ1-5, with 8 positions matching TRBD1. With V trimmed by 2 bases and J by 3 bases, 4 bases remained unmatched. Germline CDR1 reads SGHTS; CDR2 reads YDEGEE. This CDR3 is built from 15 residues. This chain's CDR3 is CASSFLDRDNQPQHF. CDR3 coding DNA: TGTGCCAGCAGCTTCTTGGACAGGGACAATCAGCCCCAGCATTTT.

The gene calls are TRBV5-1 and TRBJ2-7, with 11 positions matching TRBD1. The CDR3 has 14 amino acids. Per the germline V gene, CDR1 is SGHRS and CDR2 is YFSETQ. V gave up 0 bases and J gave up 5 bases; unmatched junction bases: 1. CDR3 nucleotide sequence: TGCGCCAGCAGCTTGGGGACAGGGGGCCACGAGCAGTACTTC. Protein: CASSLGTGGHEQYF.

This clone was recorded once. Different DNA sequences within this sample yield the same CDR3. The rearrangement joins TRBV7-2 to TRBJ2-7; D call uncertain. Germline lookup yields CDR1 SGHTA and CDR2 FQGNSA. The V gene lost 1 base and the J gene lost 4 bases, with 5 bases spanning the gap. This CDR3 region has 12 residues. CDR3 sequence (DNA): TGTGCCAGCAGCTTAGTAGGGTACGAGCAGTACTTC. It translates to CASSLVGYEQYF.